This entry is about one T cell receptor beta chain. This receptor's antigen is unknown. There are no base qualities to consult, and no much larger clone falls within one base. The record originates from a study of T cells in Graves' hyperthyroidism and ophthalmopathy (dated by TCRdb to between 2018 and 2021). Concerning the study at large: Peripheral blood samples were taken at the time of initial diagnosis, prior to any treatment. TCR V-J signatures able to tell the groups apart were searched for in a discovery cohort of about a hundred patients, of whom roughly 42 had Graves' ophthalmopathy and about 55 had stable Graves' hyperthyroidism. Whether ophthalmopathy could be predicted prospectively was tested in an independent validation cohort made up of 18 to 20 hyperthyroidism patients plus 17 patients who later progressed to ophthalmopathy. For training and testing, the 100 or so patients in the discovery cohort were randomly divided in a 7:3 ratio. In addition, the study compared T-cell repertoires in thyroid tissue and in blood from about six Graves' hyperthyroidism patients. Once sampling was done, hyperthyroidism patients were given methimazole at a starting dose of 30 mg daily, whereas ophthalmopathy patients were given high-dose intravenous methylprednisolone. The paper describes TCR Vbeta CDR3 sequencing of 120 to 150 peripheral blood samples, made up of 43 ophthalmopathy patients, around 73 hyperthyroidism patients and roughly 17 progressor patients.

A patient counted as having stable Graves' hyperthyroidism if no progression to ophthalmopathy occurred over 18 months of follow-up. Hyperthyroidism patients were aged 18 to 65 years and newly diagnosed, with disease duration of less than 2 months. Patients with uncontrolled infections, other autoimmune diseases, pregnancy or lactation were excluded. Diagnoses relied on clinical symptoms, serum thyroxine and TRAb, thyroid ultrasound and orbital computed tomography. PBMCs were isolated from around 10 ml of fresh peripheral blood by Ficoll-Paque density gradient centrifugation. Total RNA was extracted using Trizol reagent, and RNA quality was assessed on an Agilent 2100 Bioanalyzer. The research as a whole found: Most expanded thyroid clonotypes (frequency above 0.001) were also found in blood, which suggests that blood repertoires may mirror thyroid immune responses. In validation, the model predicted progression to ophthalmopathy with about 71% sensitivity and around 72% specificity, a median of 6.5 months before onset. Sample size was not statistically predetermined, and blinding of investigators to group allocation was not performed. A 13 V-J signature model separated ophthalmopathy from stable hyperthyroidism, with roughly 88% sensitivity and 81% to 83% specificity in cross-validation and 80%/75% in testing.

The TCR beta CDR3 regions were amplified from the RNA transcripts. The TCR CDR3 was subjected to a first round of RT-PCR using the HTBI primer set and the Qiagen OneStep RT-PCR kit. Libraries were constructed in a second round of multiplex PCR, after which size selection and purification were carried out. Paired-end sequencing of the libraries was performed with 100 bp reads on an Illumina HiSeq2000. The source study handled its data this way. SOAPnuke was used to process the raw data, with reads discarded if the reads contained adapters or uncalled bases, had a mean Phred below 15, or lacked an exact constant-primer or identifier match. High-quality paired reads were merged using COPE v1.2.5, and each unique nucleotide sequence was defined as a clonotype. Clonotypes were aligned to IMGT TRBV, TRBD and TRBJ reference segments using MiTCR v1.1. The analysis included only V-J combinations with a frequency above 0.0001, which together covered 99% to 99.2% of the repertoires. A TCS score was defined as the ratio of F50 (clonal expansion) to E x V (chaos), with BLOSUM62-based TCRdist applied between CDR3 peptides within each V-J. Welch's t-statistics and random forest reduced roughly 540 V-J features to 13, which were used in a naive Bayes classifier (R e1071). TCRdb handled the public reads itself, with Q25 trimming in fastp and clone calling in MiXCR, and kept productive beta chains. Rows merge per CDR3 protein into single entries with the most common DNA and genes. TCRdb assigned the V and J calls; the authors' analysis was not used. Across this sample there are 500,000 to 550,000 distinct CDR3 sequences, with roughly 20% seen only once. Approximately 25% of the sample rests with the top ten.

As encoded in the germline V gene, CDR1 is KGHSH while CDR2 is LQKENI. The CDR3, cysteine through phenylalanine, is 16 amino acids long. The kept DNA is CDR3 alone, 48 bases in frame from the first base. After removal of 5 bases from V and 5 bases from J, the junction retains 11 bases not matched to a gene. The chain is assembled from TRBV18 and TRBJ1-5; 8 bases in between match TRBD1. The sample comprised blood. The receptor comes from a man aged 18 to 29 with Graves' hyperthyroidism. The nucleotide sequence is given as TGTGCCAGCTCATTAAGCCCCGGGACAGGCGATCAGCCCCAGCATTTT. Translated, this is CASSLSPGTGDQPQHF.